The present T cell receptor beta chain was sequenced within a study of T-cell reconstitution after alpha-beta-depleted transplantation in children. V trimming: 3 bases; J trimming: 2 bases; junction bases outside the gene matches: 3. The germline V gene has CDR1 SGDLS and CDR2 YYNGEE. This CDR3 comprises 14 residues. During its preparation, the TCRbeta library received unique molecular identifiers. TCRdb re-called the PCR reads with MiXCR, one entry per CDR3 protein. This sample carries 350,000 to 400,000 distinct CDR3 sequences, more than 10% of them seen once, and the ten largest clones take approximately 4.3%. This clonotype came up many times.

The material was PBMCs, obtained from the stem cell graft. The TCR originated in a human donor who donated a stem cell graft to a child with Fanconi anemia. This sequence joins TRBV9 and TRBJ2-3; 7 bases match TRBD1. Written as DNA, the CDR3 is TGTGCCAGCAGCGAGACAGGGCTCACAGATACGCAGTATTTT. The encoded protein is CASSETGLTDTQYF.